This entry describes one T cell receptor beta chain. Its specificity is unknown. One entry per CDR3 protein, called by TCRdb with MiXCR from the 5' RACE reads. There are 300,000 to 400,000 distinct CDR3 sequences in the sample; about 28% occur only once, and around 5.6% lies in the top ten. This sample was taken from a study of identical twins' blood T cells. General study findings and limits: Even for out-of-frame TCRbeta, twins reportedly shared V gene usage much more than unrelated donors.

The donors were healthy female monozygous twins, three pairs in total. The CDR3 extends over 15 amino acids. With V trimmed by 3 bases and J by 5 bases, 7 bases remained unmatched. This sequence joins TRBV12-3 or TRBV12-4 and TRBJ2-3, with 8 bases that match TRBD2. Sequenced: PBMCs. The source of this sequence is a woman between 18 and 55 years old in good health. For the CDR3, the DNA is TGTGCCAGCAGTTTTTCCGGGAGGGCTGTAGATACGCAGTATTTT. Translated: CASSFSGRAVDTQYF.